One T cell receptor beta chain is described in this entry. What it binds is not known. The treatment denotes: some 20 received Ad26.COV2.S at low or high dose, single or two shots; 5 received placebo; per-sample allocation not given. On day 63 after the first injection, vaccine and placebo recipients gave samples. Vaccination employed an Ad26 vector expressing the Wuhan-strain SARS-CoV-2 spike. This CDR3 contains 13 residues. The germline V gene encodes CDR1 SGHTA and CDR2 FQGTGA. Germline trimming cut 5 bases from V and 6 bases from J; bases unmatched to any gene: 6. The data derive from a study of Ad26.COV2.S vaccination and SARS-CoV-2 variants. Looking at the study overall: Enrollment placed the donor in the COV1001 Ad26.COV2.S trial arm.

The table came from immunoSEQ multiplex PCR; TCRdb's copy has only in-frame clones and leaves some out. The data hold around 300,000 clones, with approximately 87% observed a single time. General observations from the study: CD8+ and CD4+ T cells specific for spike reportedly responded with substantial breadth after vaccination.

This receptor was obtained from a person aged 18 to 59 who received the Ad26.COV2.S COVID-19 vaccine or a placebo. The specimen comprised peripheral blood, sampled in a trial of Ad26.COV2.S vaccine versus placebo. V usage is TRBV7-3 and J usage is TRBJ1-1, with 7 bases that match TRBD1. The CDR3 sequence is CASSPQGGPEAFF. The CDR3, as DNA: TGTGCCAGCAGCCCCCAGGGGGGGCCTGAAGCTTTCTTT.